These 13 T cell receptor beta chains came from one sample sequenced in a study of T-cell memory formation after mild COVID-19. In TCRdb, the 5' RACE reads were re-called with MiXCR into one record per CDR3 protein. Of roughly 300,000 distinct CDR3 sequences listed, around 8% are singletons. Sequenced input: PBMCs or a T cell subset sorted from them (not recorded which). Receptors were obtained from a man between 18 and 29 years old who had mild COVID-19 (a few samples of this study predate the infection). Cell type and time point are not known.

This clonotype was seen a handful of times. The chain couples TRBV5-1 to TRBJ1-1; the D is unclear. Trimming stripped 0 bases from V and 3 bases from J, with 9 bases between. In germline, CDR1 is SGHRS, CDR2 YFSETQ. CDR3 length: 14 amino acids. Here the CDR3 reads CASSLEGSYTEAFF. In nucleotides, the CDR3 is TGCGCCAGCAGCTTGGAGGGCTCCTACACTGAAGCTTTCTTT.

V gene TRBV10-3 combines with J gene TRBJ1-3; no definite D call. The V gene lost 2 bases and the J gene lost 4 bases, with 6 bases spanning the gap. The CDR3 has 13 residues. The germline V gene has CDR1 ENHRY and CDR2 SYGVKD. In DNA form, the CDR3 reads TGTGCCATCAGTGAGCCCGGGGGAAACACCATATATTTT. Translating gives CAISEPGGNTIYF.

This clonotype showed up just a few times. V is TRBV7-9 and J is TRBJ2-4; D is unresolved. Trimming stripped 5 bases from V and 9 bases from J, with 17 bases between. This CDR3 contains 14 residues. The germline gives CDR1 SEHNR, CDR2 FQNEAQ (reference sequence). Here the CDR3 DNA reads TGTGCCAGCAGCACCGTCGGCTCAATGGGCATTCAGTACTTC. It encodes CASSTVGSMGIQYF.

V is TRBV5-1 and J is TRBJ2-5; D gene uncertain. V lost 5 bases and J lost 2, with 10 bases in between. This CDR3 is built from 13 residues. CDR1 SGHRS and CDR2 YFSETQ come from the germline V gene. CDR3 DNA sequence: TGCGCCAGCAGATTCCCCCATCAAGAGACCCAGTACTTC. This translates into CASRFPHQETQYF. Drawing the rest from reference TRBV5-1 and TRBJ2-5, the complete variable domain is KAGVTQTPRYLIKTRGQQVTLSCSPISGHRSVSWYQQTPGQGLQFLFEYFSETQRNKGNFPGRFSGRQFSNSRSEMNVSTLELGDSALYLCASRFPHQETQYFGPGTRLLVL.

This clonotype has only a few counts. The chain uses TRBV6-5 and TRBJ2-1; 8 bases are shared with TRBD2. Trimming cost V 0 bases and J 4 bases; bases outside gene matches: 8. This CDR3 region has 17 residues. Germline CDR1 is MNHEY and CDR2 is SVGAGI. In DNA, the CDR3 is TGTGCCAGCAGTTACTCCCCACTAGCGGCCCCTTACAATGAGCAGTTCTTC. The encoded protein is CASSYSPLAAPYNEQFF.

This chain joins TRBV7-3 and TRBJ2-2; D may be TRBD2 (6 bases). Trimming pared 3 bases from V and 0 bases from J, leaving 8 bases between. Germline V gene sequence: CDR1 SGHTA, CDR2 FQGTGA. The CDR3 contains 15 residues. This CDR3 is CASSFGGTNTGELFF. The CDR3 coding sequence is TGTGCCAGCAGCTTCGGAGGGACGAACACCGGGGAGCTGTTTTTT.

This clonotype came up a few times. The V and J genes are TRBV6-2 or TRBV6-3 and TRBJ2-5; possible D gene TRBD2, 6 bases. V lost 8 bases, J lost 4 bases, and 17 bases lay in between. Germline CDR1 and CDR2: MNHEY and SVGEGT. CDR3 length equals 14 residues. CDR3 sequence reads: CASRIAQRVETQYF. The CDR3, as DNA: TGTGCCAGCCGAATCGCCCAGCGGGTAGAGACCCAGTACTTC.

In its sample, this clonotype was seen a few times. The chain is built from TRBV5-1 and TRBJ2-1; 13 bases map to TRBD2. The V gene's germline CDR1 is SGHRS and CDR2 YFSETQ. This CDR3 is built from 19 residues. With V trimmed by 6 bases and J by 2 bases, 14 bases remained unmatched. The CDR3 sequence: CASTSSTSGGADAYNEQFF. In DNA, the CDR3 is TGCGCCAGCACCTCCAGTACTAGCGGGGGGGCCGATGCCTACAATGAGCAGTTCTTC.

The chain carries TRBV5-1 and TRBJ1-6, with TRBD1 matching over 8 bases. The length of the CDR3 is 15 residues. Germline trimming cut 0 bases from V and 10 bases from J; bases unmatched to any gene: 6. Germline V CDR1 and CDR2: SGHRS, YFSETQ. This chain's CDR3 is CASSLGTGKGSPLHF. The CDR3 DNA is TGCGCCAGCAGCTTGGGGACAGGGAAGGGGTCACCCCTCCACTTT.

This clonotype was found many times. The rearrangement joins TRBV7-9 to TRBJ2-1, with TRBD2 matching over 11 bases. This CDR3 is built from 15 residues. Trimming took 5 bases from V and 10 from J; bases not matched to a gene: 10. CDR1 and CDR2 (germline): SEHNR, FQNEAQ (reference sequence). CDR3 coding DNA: TGTGCCAGCAGCCCCACTAGCGGGGGAGGGAACGAGCAGTTCTTC. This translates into CASSPTSGGGNEQFF.

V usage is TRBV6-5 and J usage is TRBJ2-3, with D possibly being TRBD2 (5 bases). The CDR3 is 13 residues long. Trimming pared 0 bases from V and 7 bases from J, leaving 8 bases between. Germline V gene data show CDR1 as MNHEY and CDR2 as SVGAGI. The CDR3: CASSYSGEYTQYF. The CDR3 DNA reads TGTGCCAGCAGTTACTCGGGAGAATATACGCAGTATTTT.

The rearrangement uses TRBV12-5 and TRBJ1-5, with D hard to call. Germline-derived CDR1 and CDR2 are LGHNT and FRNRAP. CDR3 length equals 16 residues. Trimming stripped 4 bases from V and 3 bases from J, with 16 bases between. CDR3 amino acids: CASGSTGRVPNQPQHF. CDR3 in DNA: TGTGCTAGTGGTTCCACGGGGAGGGTTCCCAATCAGCCCCAGCATTTT.

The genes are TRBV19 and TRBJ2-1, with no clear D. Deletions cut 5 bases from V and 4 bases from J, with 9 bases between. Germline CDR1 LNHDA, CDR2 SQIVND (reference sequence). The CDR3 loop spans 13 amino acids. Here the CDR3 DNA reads TGTGCCAGTAGTCCCCGACCGTACAATGAGCAGTTCTTC. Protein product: CASSPRPYNEQFF. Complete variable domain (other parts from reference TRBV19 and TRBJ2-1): DGGITQSPKYLFRKEGQNVTLSCEQNLNHDAMYWYRQDPGQGLRLIYYSQIVNDFQKGDIAEGYSVSREKKESFPLTVTSAQKNPTAFYLCASSPRPYNEQFFGPGTRLTVL.